This T cell receptor beta chain was sequenced for a study of PD-1 blockade in mismatch repair-deficient tumors (dated by TCRdb to the late 2010s). Some background on the complete study: The trial enrolled some 90 consecutive patients with roughly 11 mismatch repair-deficient cancer types between September 2013 and 2016, all previously treated and progressing. Deep sequencing of TCR CDR3 regions was used to track tumor-associated T cell clones in peripheral blood of patients responding to PD-1 blockade. Study-wide findings and limitations: Tumor-resident clones, often undetectable in blood before treatment, expanded rapidly after pembrolizumab and then contracted, generally before radiologic responses.

The junction shows trimming of 6 bases on V and 8 bases on J, plus 19 bases between the germline ends. The germline V gene yields MGHRA for CDR1 and YSYEKL for CDR2. The CDR3 spans 14 residues, from the cysteine through the phenylalanine. Of the read, only the CDR3 DNA is kept; its 42 bases are in frame from base 1. Mismatch repair deficiency was established in every enrolled patient by polymerase chain reaction or immunohistochemistry. TCR sequencing was performed for a few patients who responded to pembrolizumab therapy. In the phase II trial, pembrolizumab PD-1 blockade was tested prospectively in advanced mismatch repair-deficient cancers, no matter which tissue of origin the cancers came from. Serial peripheral blood T cell samples were collected before and at multiple times after starting PD-1 blockade. Blood sampling times were expressed in weeks after the first pembrolizumab dose. Library preparation was by the immunoSEQ multiplex PCR assay. In TCRdb, the immuneACCESS table is reduced to in-frame sequences with V and J assigned. These tables do not hold every clone; where another copy was compared, an unresolved V gene accounts for under half, and the others remain unexplained. This sample gives more than 85,000 clones in total; 82% of them show up just once. Around 6.5% of the sample is held by the ten biggest clonotypes.

With respect to this clone: No antigen is known for it. No base quality values were provided; no much bigger clone lies one nucleotide off.

The sequence joins TRBV4-1 to TRBJ1-1; the D gene identity is not certain. This sequence originates from an adult with mismatch repair-deficient cancer. The source material was peripheral blood, sampled around 8 months after starting pembrolizumab. The CDR3 in this case is CASRAKSLQKEAFF. The bases are TGCGCCAGCAGAGCCAAGTCGTTACAGAAAGAAGCTTTCTTT.